Following are 19 T cell receptor beta chains from one sample sequenced in a study of vaccination effects on CD4 cells after COVID-19. Expansion of antigen-specific CD4+ T cells with viral peptide pools was carried out by the ViraFEST assay before sequencing. Following culture for under 12 days, CD4+ T cells were isolated. The person's infection with SARS-CoV-2, confirmed by PCR, took place between March and December 2020. The antigens for these receptors are not known. Profiled with immunoSEQ multiplex PCR; TCRdb holds only in-frame clones, not every one. The data contain 60,000 to 75,000 clones, 65% to 75% of them singletons. This material consisted of CD4+ T cells from PBMCs cultured with HIV peptides, taken before COVID-19 vaccination. Indicated subset: HIV-1 Nef peptide pool negative control/reference culture. The source is a human donor who had a prior SARS-CoV-2 infection.

This rearrangement joins TRBV4-1 to TRBJ2-4; tentative D call: TRBD2 (5 bases). CDR3 size: 16 residues. Trimming removed 4 bases from V and 1 base from J, with 14 bases in between. CDR1 and CDR2 from the germline V gene are MGHRA and YSYEKL. This CDR3 is CASSPRTGFAKNIQYF. The CDR3, as DNA: TGCGCCAGCAGCCCTCGGACGGGGTTCGCCAAAAACATTCAGTACTTC.

The rearrangement joins TRBV27 to TRBJ2-3; D is unclear. The CDR3 runs 15 residues. Germline V gene lookup returns CDR1 MNHEY and CDR2 SMNVEV (reference sequence). V lost 3 bases and J lost 2, with 12 bases in between. In DNA, the CDR3 is TGTGCCAGCAGTTTCCATGAACGCATCACAGATACGCAGTATTTT. Protein sequence: CASSFHERITDTQYF.

This chain connects TRBV2 to TRBJ2-5; D is unresolved. The V gene's germline CDR1 is SNHLY and CDR2 FYNNEI. The CDR3 contains 11 residues. The V end lost 5 bases, the J end lost 5 bases, and 6 bases lay between the germline ends. CDR3 nucleotides: TGTGCCAGCAGTCGTCTTGAGACCCAGTACTTC. Translation: CASSRLETQYF.

The chain carries TRBV7-2 and TRBJ2-7, with TRBD2 matching 10 bases. This CDR3 contains 15 residues. Trimming removed 5 bases from V and 6 bases from J; junction bases left unmatched: 10. From germline, CDR1 is SGHTA and CDR2 FQGNSA. CDR3 in amino acids: CASSADLLAGAEQYF. The CDR3 DNA sequence: TGTGCCAGCAGCGCCGACCTCCTAGCGGGGGCCGAGCAGTACTTC.

The chain combines TRBV18 with TRBJ2-2; the match to TRBD1 covers 9 bases. The CDR3 runs to 18 residues. Germline loops: CDR1 KGHSH, CDR2 LQKENI. The V segment lost 3 bases and the J segment 5 bases; nucleotides outside the gene matches: 13. CDR3 amino acids: CASSPGQGRSVTTGELFF. In DNA form, the CDR3 reads TGTGCCAGCTCACCGGGACAGGGAAGAAGTGTTACGACCGGGGAGCTGTTTTTT.

The chain is built from TRBV5-1 and TRBJ2-1; D not certain. CDR1 SGHRS and CDR2 YFSETQ come from the germline V gene. Trimming left V 9 bases short and J 2 bases short, with 15 bases between. The CDR3 consists of 14 residues. The CDR3 loop reads CATRAESAYNEQFF. The CDR3 DNA reads TGCGCCACTAGGGCGGAGAGTGCCTACAATGAGCAGTTCTTC.

This chain links TRBV5-1 with TRBJ2-4, with D uncertain. The V end was cut by 4 bases, the J end by 5 bases, with 16 bases between. This CDR3 is built from 15 residues. From germline, CDR1 is SGHRS and CDR2 YFSETQ. In DNA form, the CDR3 reads TGCGCCAGCAGCCTGGCGCTCCAGTCTCAAAACATTCAGTACTTC. Translating gives CASSLALQSQNIQYF.

The chain links TRBV19 to TRBJ1-4, with unresolved D. Trimming pared 4 bases from V and 0 bases from J, leaving 9 bases between. The CDR3 runs to 15 residues. Germline assignment: CDR1 LNHDA and CDR2 SQIVND (reference sequence). Here the CDR3 reads CASSKHVATNEKLFF. CDR3 in DNA: TGTGCCAGTAGTAAACACGTCGCAACTAATGAAAAACTGTTTTTT.

The genes are TRBV11-2 and TRBJ1-3; D not resolved. Trimming shortened V by 5 bases and J by 0 bases, and 14 bases separated the two germline ends. The length of the CDR3 is 16 residues. Per the germline V gene, CDR1 is SGHAT and CDR2 is FQNNGV. The DNA for the CDR3 is TGTGCCAGCAGCCCCCCCGGGATCAGCTCTGGAAACACCATATATTTT. As protein: CASSPPGISSGNTIYF.

The rearrangement links TRBV19 to TRBJ2-1; TRBD2 matches 8 bases. V shed 4 bases and J 1 base; nucleotides not matched to a gene: 6. The CDR3 length is 16 residues. Germline values: CDR1 LNHDA, CDR2 SQIVND (reference sequence). CDR3 DNA sequence: TGTGCCAGTAGTAGAACCGGGACTAGATCCTACAATGAGCAGTTCTTC. Encoded protein: CASSRTGTRSYNEQFF.

The chain couples TRBV7-3 to TRBJ2-2; 10 bases agree with TRBD1. The CDR3 has 15 residues. Germline CDR1 reads SGHTA; CDR2 reads FQGTGA. The ends lost 4 bases at V and 5 bases at J; junction bases unmatched: 4. CDR3 protein: CASSYRQGATGELFF. CDR3 in DNA: TGTGCCAGCAGCTATAGACAGGGGGCAACCGGGGAGCTGTTTTTT. The whole variable domain, filled in from reference TRBV7-3 and TRBJ2-2, reads GAGVSQTPSNKVTEKGKYVELRCDPISGHTALYWYRQSLGQGPEFLIYFQGTGAADDSGLPNDRFFAVRPEGSVSTLKIQRTERGDSAVYLCASSYRQGATGELFFGEGSRLTVL.

The CDR3 DNA follows: TGTGCCAGCTCAGGATCCGGGACAGGCTTCTACAATGAGCAGTTCTTC. This translates into CASSGSGTGFYNEQFF. The V and J genes are TRBV18 and TRBJ2-1, with 8 positions matching TRBD1. The germline V gene has CDR1 KGHSH and CDR2 LQKENI. The CDR3 sequence is 16 residues long. The junction had 9 bases not matched to a gene; V was cut back by 5 bases and J by 3 bases.

The rearrangement uses TRBV5-8 and TRBJ1-2; 7 bases match TRBD1. V lost 6 bases, J lost 5 bases, and 16 bases stayed unmatched. Germline CDR1 reads SGHTS; CDR2 reads YDEGEE. CDR3 length equals 16 residues. The CDR3 DNA reads TGTGCCAGCACCGGACAGGTCATATCAACTGGGTATGGCTACACCTTC. This codes for CASTGQVISTGYGYTF. Full variable domain (missing parts from reference TRBV5-8 and TRBJ1-2): EAGVTQSPTHLIKTRGQQATLRCSPISGHTSVYWYQQALGLGLQFLLWYDEGEERNRGNFPPRFSGRQFPNYSSELNVNALELEDSALYLCASTGQVISTGYGYTFGSGTRLTVV.

This rearrangement joins TRBV7-3 to TRBJ2-2; the D is unclear. Germline CDR1 reads SGHTA; CDR2 reads FQGTGA. Trimming shortened V by 1 base and J by 5 bases, and 5 bases separated the two germline ends. The CDR3 is made up of 13 amino acids. The CDR3 DNA reads TGTGCCAGCAGCTTAAGGAGTACCGGGGAGCTGTTTTTT. The encoded protein is CASSLRSTGELFF. Variable domain in full (rest from reference TRBV7-3 and TRBJ2-2): GAGVSQTPSNKVTEKGKYVELRCDPISGHTALYWYRQSLGQGPEFLIYFQGTGAADDSGLPNDRFFAVRPEGSVSTLKIQRTERGDSAVYLCASSLRSTGELFFGEGSRLTVL.

This clone was counted between two and nine times. V and J are TRBV2 and TRBJ2-1, with D possibly being TRBD2 (5 bases). V shed 1 base and J shed 3 bases, with 7 bases lying between them. The CDR3 sequence is 14 residues long. Germline V gene data show CDR1 as SNHLY and CDR2 as FYNNEI. CDR3 DNA: TGTGCCAGCAGTGAAGTTCGGGGCTACAATGAGCAGTTCTTC. Encoded protein: CASSEVRGYNEQFF.

The CDR3: CASSFGLIYEQYF. CDR3 in DNA: TGTGCCAGCAGTTTTGGGCTAATCTACGAGCAGTACTTC. J is TRBJ2-7 and V is TRBV12-3 or TRBV12-4; D call uncertain. V shed 3 bases and J shed 3 bases, with 9 bases lying between them. The length of the CDR3 is 13 residues.

The chain combines TRBV27 with TRBJ1-6; D possibly corresponds to TRBD1 (5 bases). CDR3 length equals 14 residues. The V gene's germline CDR1 is MNHEY and CDR2 SMNVEV (reference sequence). Trimming removed 3 bases from V and 10 bases from J, with 13 bases in between. CDR3 nucleotide sequence: TGTGCCAGCAGTTTTAGGGGCTTTGGGTCACCCCTCCACTTT. Amino acid sequence: CASSFRGFGSPLHF.

The V call is TRBV4-2, the J call TRBJ1-6, with 10 bases identical to TRBD1. Unmatched junction bases numbered 8, after V lost 0 bases and J lost 6 bases. The CDR3 has 18 residues. Germline lookup yields CDR1 LGHNA and CDR2 YNFKEQ. CDR3 sequence reads: CASSQERGDRGGNSPLHF. The CDR3 coding sequence is TGTGCCAGCAGCCAAGAACGGGGGGACAGGGGAGGTAATTCACCCCTCCACTTT.

The chain is built from TRBV5-1 and TRBJ2-1; TRBD2 agrees at 7 bases. Per germline, CDR1 SGHRS and CDR2 YFSETQ. The V gene end was trimmed by 7 bases and the J gene end by 2 bases; junction bases not matched to a gene: 9. CDR3 length: 15 residues. CDR3 amino acids: CASGGGTETYNEQFF. The CDR3 DNA follows: TGCGCCAGCGGGGGAGGGACTGAAACCTACAATGAGCAGTTCTTC.